A selection of T cell receptor beta chains follows, all from one sample in a study of blood T cells in healthy people across ages. TCRdb reanalysed the 5' RACE reads using MiXCR and keeps one entry per CDR3 protein. The sample carries 1.5 million to 2 million distinct CDR3 sequences, roughly 30% recorded once. Sequenced input: blood. The receptors here all came from a woman aged 25 to 45 in good health. The CDR3 runs from the conserved cysteine through the conserved F or W. The D gene is left open where the match is weak. Part of the rows lack a size; the others show once, few, many or a class for expanded clones.

D,size,J,V,DNA,CDR3
TRBD1,few,TRBJ2-1,TRBV6-5,TGTGCCAGCAGTCTCTTTAGTCCGGGACAGAACAATGAGCAGTTCTTC,CASSLFSPGQNNEQFF
TRBD2,NA,TRBJ2-7,TRBV7-8,TGTGCCAGCAGCTTAGGACCATTCAAAGGACTAGCGGGGCACCTTAAAACCTACGAGCAGTACTTC,CASSLGPFKGLAGHLKTYEQYF
TRBD1,few,TRBJ1-6,TRBV7-6,TGTGCCAGCAGCTATAGCCCGGGACAGGGGGGGGATTCACCCCTCCACTTT,CASSYSPGQGGDSPLHF
TRBD1,few,TRBJ1-2,TRBV2,TGTGCCAGCAGTCCCGGGACAGGGGGCCGGGGCTACACCTTC,CASSPGTGGRGYTF
NA,NA,TRBJ1-2,TRBV7-2,TGTGCCAGCAGCGATCTAACAGGGGGCTACACCTTC,CASSDLTGGYTF
NA,NA,TRBJ2-5,TRBV11-2,TGTGCCAGCACCAAAGGGGCGAGGCGCGAGACCCAGTACTTC,CASTKGARRETQYF
TRBD1,NA,TRBJ2-7,TRBV12-3/TRBV12-4,TGTGCCAGCAGTTTAGCGGACAGGGGATTTGAGCAGTACTTC,CASSLADRGFEQYF
TRBD1,once,TRBJ1-1,TRBV20-1,TGCAGTGCTAGCCCCGGACAGGGGGCGAGTGCTTTCTTT,CSASPGQGASAFF
TRBD1,few,TRBJ2-7,TRBV5-1,TGCGCCAGCAGCCGTACAGGGGACACCTACGAGCAGTACTTC,CASSRTGDTYEQYF
TRBD1,few,TRBJ1-4,TRBV28,TGTGCCAGCAGTTCGGGACAGTCCTATGAAAAACTGTTTTTT,CASSSGQSYEKLFF
NA,NA,TRBJ2-5,TRBV10-3,TGTGCCATCAGTGATGGACAGTCACGAGAGACCCAGTACTTC,CAISDGQSRETQYF
TRBD1,few,TRBJ1-1,TRBV12-3/TRBV12-4,TGTGCCAGCAGTGTGACAGGGGGCCGGGCTGAAGCTTTCTTT,CASSVTGGRAEAFF
TRBD2,NA,TRBJ2-7,TRBV7-2,TGTGCCAGCAGCAACCCTACCACTAGCGGGGGATACAATGAGCAGTACTTC,CASSNPTTSGGYNEQYF
TRBD2,NA,TRBJ2-5,TRBV27,TGTGCCAGCAGTCCCAGCGGGAGTCCCGCAGAGACCCAGTACTTC,CASSPSGSPAETQYF
TRBD1,NA,TRBJ2-7,TRBV6-1,TGTGCCAGCAGTGCTCCTACAGGGGGCTTTAACAATGAGCAGTACTTC,CASSAPTGGFNNEQYF
TRBD1,NA,TRBJ2-1,TRBV29-1,TGCAGCGCGTCTTGGACAGGATCCTACAATGAGCAGTTCTTC,CSASWTGSYNEQFF
NA,many,TRBJ2-7,TRBV7-9,TGTGCCAGCAGCCGAGTCTTAACGGGGAGCTCCTACGAGCAGTACTTC,CASSRVLTGSSYEQYF
NA,few,TRBJ2-4,TRBV5-1,TGCGCCAGCAGCTTAACGGACACTGGCATTCAGTACTTC,CASSLTDTGIQYF
TRBD2,few,TRBJ2-1,TRBV3-1,TGTGCCAGCAGCGGGCCAGCGGGAGGGTTGAATGAGCAGTTCTTC,CASSGPAGGLNEQFF
NA,few,TRBJ2-7,TRBV3-1,TGTGCCACCGGGGGCGGGACCCGCTCCTACGAGCAGTACTTC,CATGGGTRSYEQYF
TRBD1,NA,TRBJ2-2,TRBV27,TGTGCCAGCAGTCTCTCGAGGGACAGGTTTCTGGGGGAGCTGTTTTTT,CASSLSRDRFLGELFF
TRBD2,few,TRBJ2-1,TRBV7-2,TGTGCCAGCAGCCCCGTAGCGGGGGGGCTGGGGAAGTTCTTC,CASSPVAGGLGKFF
NA,NA,TRBJ1-4,TRBV5-1,TGCGCCAGCAGCCAGACAGGCTATAATGAAAAACTGTTTTTT,CASSQTGYNEKLFF
TRBD2,many,TRBJ2-5,TRBV12-3/TRBV12-4,TGTGCCAGCAGTTTCGGGACTAGCGGGAGTGCAGAGACCCAGTACTTC,CASSFGTSGSAETQYF
NA,few,TRBJ2-7,TRBV30,TGTGCCTGGAGTGTACCCCACGGGGATCAGTACTCCTACGAGCAGTACTTC,CAWSVPHGDQYSYEQYF
NA,NA,TRBJ2-5,TRBV9,TGTGCGGGAGAGACCCAGTACTTC,CAGETQYF
TRBD2,few,TRBJ2-3,TRBV4-3,TGCGCCAGCAGCCAAGGGGGACCAACTAGCGGTCGCACAGATACGCAGTATTTT,CASSQGGPTSGRTDTQYF
NA,few,TRBJ1-5,TRBV7-2,TGTGCCAGCAGCTCTACTTATCAGCCCCAGCATTTT,CASSSTYQPQHF
TRBD1,NA,TRBJ1-4,TRBV20-1,TGCAGTGCACCCTGGACAGGGGGGTTTAAAAAACTGTTTTTT,CSAPWTGGFKKLFF
NA,NA,TRBJ1-5,TRBV18,TGTGCCAGCTCACCACGGGCGGGTGGTAGCAATCAGCCCCAGCATTTT,CASSPRAGGSNQPQHF
NA,many,TRBJ2-1,TRBV5-1,TGCGCCAGCAGCTTATACCGTCAGGGTGACCGTAATGAGCAGTTCTTC,CASSLYRQGDRNEQFF